These 5 T cell receptor beta chains came from one sample sequenced in a study of blood T cell repertoires in COVID-19. Using immunoSEQ multiplex PCR, the repertoire was profiled, and TCRdb retains in-frame clones only, with some absent. The sample carries approximately 150,000 clones, 82% recorded once. The specimen was PBMCs or T cells enriched from blood (not recorded which). These receptors all stem from a man aged 60-69 years who had recovered from COVID-19.

J is TRBJ2-6 and V is TRBV19, with a possible D match to TRBD2 (7 bases). Deletions cut 3 bases from V and 2 bases from J, with 14 bases between. The CDR3 is 17 amino acids. Looked up from germline, CDR1 is LNHDA and CDR2 is SQIVND (reference sequence). CDR3 loop: CASSILGGGTGANVLTF. The CDR3 bases are TGTGCCAGTAGTATTTTGGGAGGGGGAACTGGGGCCAACGTCCTGACTTTC.

This chain uses TRBV6-5 with TRBJ2-1, with 9 bases that match TRBD1. The CDR3 loop spans 14 amino acids. The germline V gene has CDR1 MNHEY and CDR2 SVGAGI. Germline trimming cut 10 bases from V and 7 bases from J; bases unmatched to any gene: 11. The CDR3 loop is CATSGRDRVNEQFF. The CDR3 nucleotides are TGTGCCACCTCCGGGCGGGACAGGGTAAATGAGCAGTTCTTC.

The rearrangement uses TRBV11-3 and TRBJ2-2; D is perhaps TRBD1 (5 bases). Germline-derived CDR1 and CDR2 are SGHNT and YENEEA. The CDR3 has 12 amino acids. The germline V and J ends were trimmed by 5 bases and 7 bases, with 8 bases remaining between them. Written as DNA, the CDR3 is TGTGCCAGCAGCCCAGGGCGCGGGGAGCTGTTTTTT. Its protein product is CASSPGRGELFF.

This clone showed up just once. The V and J genes are TRBV4-1 and TRBJ1-5, with 9 nucleotides matching TRBD1. Germline-derived CDR1 and CDR2 are MGHRA and YSYEKL. The trim removed 2 bases at V and 5 bases at J, leaving 7 bases unmatched. There are 16 residues in the CDR3. In DNA form, the CDR3 reads TGCGCCAGCAGCCAAAGTGATGGGACAGGGCATCAGCCCCAGCATTTT. This codes for CASSQSDGTGHQPQHF.

The chain joins TRBV5-1 to TRBJ2-1, with 16 bases identical to TRBD2. The germline gives CDR1 SGHRS, CDR2 YFSETQ. Trimming took 3 bases from V and 5 from J; bases not matched to a gene: 8. The length of the CDR3 is 18 residues. Here the CDR3 DNA reads TGCGCCAGCAGCTGGGCCGAAGGGACTAGCGGGAGGGACAATGAGCAGTTCTTC. Its protein is CASSWAEGTSGRDNEQFF.